This T cell receptor (beta chain) comes out of a study of monozygotic twins with inflammatory bowel disease. From its re-call of the 5' RACE reads, TCRdb lists each CDR3 protein once, without DNA. Listed are approximately 330,000 distinct CDR3 sequences; around 2% falls within the top ten. This CDR3 comprises 13 residues. The chain recombines TRBV12-3 or TRBV12-4 with TRBJ1-2. The origin of this receptor is a human donor with ulcerative colitis or Crohn's disease, or a healthy co-twin of an affected twin (not recorded which). The material sequenced was blood. The CDR3 spells CASSLGQLLGYTF.